The sequence of this T cell receptor beta chain was determined in a study of blood T cell repertoires in COVID-19. Looking at the study overall: Material from acute and convalescent COVID-19 was sourced from the United States, Italy and Spain.

The CDR3 is made up of 15 amino acids. V was clipped by 4 bases and J by 1 base, with 13 bases between them. The germline gives CDR1 SEHNR, CDR2 FQNEAQ (reference sequence). The assay was immunoSEQ multiplex PCR, and TCRdb's table has in-frame clones only and misses some. The sample includes some 300,000 clones, over 75% of them seen just once. Clinical histories supplied by participants themselves formed the basis of cohort assignment. Two negative PCRs, clearance, or symptom resolution had been documented for recovered Cohort 3 donors. The clonotype originates from a woman in her thirties who had recovered from COVID-19. The rearrangement links TRBV7-9 to TRBJ1-2; D is possibly TRBD1 (6 bases). Sequenced sample: PBMCs or T cells enriched from blood (not recorded which). This chain's CDR3 is CASSSQGSINYGYTF. As DNA, the CDR3 is TGTGCCAGCAGCTCCCAGGGGTCCATTAACTATGGCTACACCTTC.